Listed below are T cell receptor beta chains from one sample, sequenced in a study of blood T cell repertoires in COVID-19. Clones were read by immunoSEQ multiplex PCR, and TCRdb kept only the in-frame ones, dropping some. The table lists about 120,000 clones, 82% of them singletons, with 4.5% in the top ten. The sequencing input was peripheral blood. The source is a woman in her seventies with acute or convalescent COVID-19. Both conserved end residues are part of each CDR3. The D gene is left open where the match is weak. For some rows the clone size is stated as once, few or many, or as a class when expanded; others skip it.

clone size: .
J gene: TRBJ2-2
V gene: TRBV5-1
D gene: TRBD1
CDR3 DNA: TGCGCCAGCAGCTTGAGGGACAGACCCACCGGGGAGCTGTTTTTT
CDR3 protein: CASSLRDRPTGELFF

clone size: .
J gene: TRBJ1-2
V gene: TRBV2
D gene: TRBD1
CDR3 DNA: TGTGCCAGCAAACAGGGGACCTCGGGTTGGGGCTACACCTTC
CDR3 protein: CASKQGTSGWGYTF

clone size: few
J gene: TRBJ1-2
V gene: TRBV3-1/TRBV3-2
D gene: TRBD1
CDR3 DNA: TGTGCCAGCAGCTCCGACAGGGCCTATCACTACACCTTC
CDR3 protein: CASSSDRAYHYTF

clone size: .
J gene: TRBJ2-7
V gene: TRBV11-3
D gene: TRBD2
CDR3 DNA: TGTGCCAGCAGCTTAGATCGTCTATGGGGGGGGAGCTCCTACGAGCAGTACTTC
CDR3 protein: CASSLDRLWGGSSYEQYF

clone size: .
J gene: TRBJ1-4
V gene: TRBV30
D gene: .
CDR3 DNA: TGTGCCTGGAGCCCCCGTCGTTGGCCAACTAATGAAAAACTGTTTTTT
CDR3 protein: CAWSPRRWPTNEKLFF

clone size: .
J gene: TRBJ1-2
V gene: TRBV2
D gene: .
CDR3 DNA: TGTGCCAGCAGTGGGGGCCCCGATGGCTACACCTTC
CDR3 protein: CASSGGPDGYTF

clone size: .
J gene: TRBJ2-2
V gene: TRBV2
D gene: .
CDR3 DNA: TGTGCCAGCAGTGTTAGTCGAACGAACACCGGGGAGCTGTTTTTT
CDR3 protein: CASSVSRTNTGELFF

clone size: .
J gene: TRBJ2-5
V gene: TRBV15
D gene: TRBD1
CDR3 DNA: TGTGCCACCAGCAGAGATAGGGACAGCGAGACCCAGTACTTC
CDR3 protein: CATSRDRDSETQYF

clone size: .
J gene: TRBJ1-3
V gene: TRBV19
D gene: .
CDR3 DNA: TGTGCCAGTAGTATCGGGCAGGGGTACACCATATATTTT
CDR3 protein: CASSIGQGYTIYF

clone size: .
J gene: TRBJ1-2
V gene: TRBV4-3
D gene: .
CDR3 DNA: TGCGCCAGCAGCCAAGATTGGTTAGGGACTTCTGGCTACACCTTC
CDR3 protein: CASSQDWLGTSGYTF

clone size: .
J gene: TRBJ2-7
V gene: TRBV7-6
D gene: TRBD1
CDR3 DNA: TGTGCCAGCAGCATCGACAGGGGCCCCTACGAGCAGTACTTC
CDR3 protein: CASSIDRGPYEQYF

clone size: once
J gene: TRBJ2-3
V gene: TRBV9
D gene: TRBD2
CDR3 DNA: TGTGCCAGCAGCTTAGCGGGGGGGCTCACAGATACGCAGTATTTT
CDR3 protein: CASSLAGGLTDTQYF

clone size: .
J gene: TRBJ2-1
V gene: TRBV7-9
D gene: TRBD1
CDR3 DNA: TGTGCCAGCAGCTTCCCCGGGACAGGATACAATGAGCAGTTCTTC
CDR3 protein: CASSFPGTGYNEQFF

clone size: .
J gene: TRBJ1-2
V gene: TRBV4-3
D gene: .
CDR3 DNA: TGCGCCAGCAGCCGATTAAGGGAGGACGGCTATGGCTACACCTTC
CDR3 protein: CASSRLREDGYGYTF

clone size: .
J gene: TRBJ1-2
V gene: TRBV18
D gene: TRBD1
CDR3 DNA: TGTGCCAGCTCATCAACACCTCAAGCGGGACAGGGGTTTGGCTACACCTTC
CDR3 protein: CASSSTPQAGQGFGYTF

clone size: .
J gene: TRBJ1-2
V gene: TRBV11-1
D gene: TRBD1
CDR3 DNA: TGTGCCAGCAGCTTAAGGACAGGGTCCTATGGCTACACCTTC
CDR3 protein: CASSLRTGSYGYTF